These T cell receptor beta chains were read from a single sample in a study of blood T cell repertoires in COVID-19. Clones were sequenced by immunoSEQ multiplex PCR, and TCRdb holds only the in-frame ones, with some missing. The sample shows roughly 250,000 clones, 70% to 90% of them seen only once. The sequencing sample was made of peripheral blood. The receptors were sampled from a woman aged 40 to 50 who had recovered from COVID-19. The CDR3 runs from the conserved cysteine through the conserved F or W. A D gene is named only where the DNA matches it firmly. Clone size is given for some rows only: seen once, a few or many times, or a class if the clone is expanded.

once,-,TRBV7-9,TRBJ2-5,CASSFAGPETQYF,TGTGCCAGCAGCTTTGCGGGACCGGAGACCCAGTACTTC
-,TRBD1,TRBV7-2,TRBJ2-3,CASSLATGPPTDTQYF,TGTGCCAGCAGCTTAGCGACAGGGCCCCCCACAGATACGCAGTATTTT
-,TRBD2,TRBV5-5,TRBJ2-7,CASSPLLAGGPRGTDEQYF,TGTGCCAGCAGCCCCCTCCTAGCGGGAGGCCCGAGGGGAACCGACGAGCAGTACTTC
-,TRBD2,TRBV11-2,TRBJ2-1,CASSHPGGAYNEQFF,TGTGCCAGCAGCCACCCCGGGGGGGCCTACAATGAGCAGTTCTTC
-,-,TRBV28,TRBJ2-6,CAAGKGSGANVLTF,TGTGCCGCGGGGAAGGGGTCTGGGGCCAACGTCCTGACTTTC
-,-,TRBV29-1,TRBJ1-2,CSAPTGEGYGYTF,TGCAGCGCACCAACTGGGGAGGGCTATGGCTACACCTTC
-,TRBD2,TRBV5-4,TRBJ2-5,CASSPGGGGETQYF,TGTGCCAGCAGCCCCGGCGGGGGTGGGGAGACCCAGTACTTC
-,-,TRBV6-2/TRBV6-3,TRBJ2-1,CASTPGGAPYNEQFF,TGTGCCAGCACCCCCGGGGGAGCCCCCTACAATGAGCAGTTCTTC
-,TRBD2,TRBV5-6,TRBJ2-5,CASSSLRLAIEETQYF,TGTGCCAGCAGCTCCCTCCGACTAGCGATCGAAGAGACCCAGTACTTC
-,-,TRBV2,TRBJ1-4,CASRERSGGEKLFF,TGTGCCAGCAGGGAACGGTCGGGGGGGGAAAAACTGTTTTTT
-,TRBD1,TRBV7-3,TRBJ1-1,CASSLDRETEAFF,TGTGCCAGCAGCTTAGACAGGGAGACTGAAGCTTTCTTT
-,-,TRBV5-4,TRBJ2-2,CASSPDRLNTGELFF,TGTGCCAGCAGCCCCGACAGGTTGAACACCGGGGAGCTGTTTTTT
-,-,TRBV4-3,TRBJ2-6,CASSQVVRGSPGANVLTF,TGCGCCAGCAGCCAAGTCGTCAGGGGCTCCCCTGGGGCCAACGTCCTGACTTTC
many,-,TRBV5-1,TRBJ1-4,CASRPTVSTNEKLFF,TGCGCCAGCAGACCCACAGTTTCAACTAATGAAAAACTGTTTTTT
-,TRBD2,TRBV4-1,TRBJ2-7,CASSHPGGVEEQYF,TGCGCCAGCAGCCACCCGGGGGGGGTGGAGGAGCAGTACTTC
-,TRBD1,TRBV5-4,TRBJ2-7,CASSQITGTGVYEQYF,TGTGCCAGCAGCCAAATCACCGGGACAGGGGTGTACGAGCAGTACTTC
-,-,TRBV9,TRBJ1-1,CASSVVPVRTEAFF,TGTGCCAGCAGCGTAGTGCCCGTGAGGACTGAAGCTTTCTTT
-,-,TRBV2,TRBJ2-3,CASSDSRSGDTQYF,TGTGCCAGCAGTGACTCTCGGTCCGGGGATACGCAGTATTTT
-,TRBD2,TRBV27,TRBJ2-5,CASSPGLAGSGETQYF,TGTGCCAGCAGTCCGGGACTAGCGGGATCTGGGGAGACCCAGTACTTC
-,TRBD2,TRBV27,TRBJ2-7,CASGGGGRALKQYF,TGTGCCAGCGGGGGAGGCGGGAGGGCCCTGAAGCAGTACTTC
-,TRBD2,TRBV6-2/TRBV6-3,TRBJ2-1,CASSYLGLANYNEQFF,TGTGCCAGCAGTTACTTGGGACTAGCCAACTACAATGAGCAGTTCTTC
-,TRBD1,TRBV9,TRBJ2-6,CASSSTGASGANVLTF,TGTGCCAGCAGCTCTACAGGGGCCTCTGGGGCCAACGTCCTGACTTTC
-,TRBD2,TRBV7-2,TRBJ2-1,CASSWTRLHEQFF,TGTGCCAGCAGCTGGACTAGATTGCATGAGCAGTTCTTC
-,-,TRBV9,TRBJ2-7,CASSVGAVPTYEQYF,TGTGCCAGCAGCGTAGGTGCGGTACCCACCTACGAGCAGTACTTC